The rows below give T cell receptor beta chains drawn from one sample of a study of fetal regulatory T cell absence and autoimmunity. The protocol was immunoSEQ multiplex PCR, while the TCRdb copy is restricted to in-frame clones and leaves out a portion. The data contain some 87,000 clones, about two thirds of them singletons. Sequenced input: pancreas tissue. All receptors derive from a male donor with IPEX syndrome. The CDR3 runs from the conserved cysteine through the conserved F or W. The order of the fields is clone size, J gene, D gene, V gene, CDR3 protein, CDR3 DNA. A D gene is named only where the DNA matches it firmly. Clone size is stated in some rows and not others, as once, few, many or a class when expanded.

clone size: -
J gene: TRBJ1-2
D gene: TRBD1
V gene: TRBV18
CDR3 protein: CASSLQGNGYTF
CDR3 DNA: TGTGCCAGCTCACTACAGGGGAATGGCTACACCTTC

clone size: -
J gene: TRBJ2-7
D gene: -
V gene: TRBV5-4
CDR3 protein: CASSLFGNTYEQYF
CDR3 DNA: TGTGCCAGCAGCTTGTTCGGCAATACCTACGAGCAGTACTTC

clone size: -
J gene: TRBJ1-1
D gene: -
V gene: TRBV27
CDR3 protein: CASSLSRFLMNTEAFF
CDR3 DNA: TGTGCCAGCAGTTTATCCAGGTTCCTTATGAACACTGAAGCTTTCTTT

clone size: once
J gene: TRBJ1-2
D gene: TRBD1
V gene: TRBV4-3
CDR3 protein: CASSPQQGADGYTF
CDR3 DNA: TGCGCCAGCAGCCCCCAGCAGGGGGCCGATGGCTACACCTTC

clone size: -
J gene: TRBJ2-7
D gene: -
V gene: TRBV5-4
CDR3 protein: CASSFEGREQYF
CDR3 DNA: TGTGCCAGCAGCTTTGAGGGGAGGGAGCAGTACTTC

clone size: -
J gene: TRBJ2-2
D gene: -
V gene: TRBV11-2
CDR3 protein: CASSPRPRSSGELFF
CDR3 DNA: TGTGCCAGCAGCCCGCGGCCAAGGTCCTCCGGGGAGCTGTTTTTT

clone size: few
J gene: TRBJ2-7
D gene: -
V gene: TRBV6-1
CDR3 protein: CASSPSAALYEQYF
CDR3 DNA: TGTGCCAGCAGTCCTTCCGCGGCGCTCTACGAGCAGTACTTC

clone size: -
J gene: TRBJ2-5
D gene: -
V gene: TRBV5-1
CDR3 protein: CASSSASQETQYF
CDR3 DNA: TGCGCCAGCAGCTCGGCGTCGCAAGAGACCCAGTACTTC

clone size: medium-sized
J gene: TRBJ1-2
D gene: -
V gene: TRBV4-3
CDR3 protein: CASSQDMARGYGYTF
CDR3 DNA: TGCGCCAGCAGCCAAGATATGGCCCGAGGGTATGGCTACACCTTC

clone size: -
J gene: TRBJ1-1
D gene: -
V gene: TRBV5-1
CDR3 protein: CASSLGGQGSGTEAFF
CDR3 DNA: TGCGCCAGCAGCTTGGGAGGGCAGGGATCGGGAACTGAAGCTTTCTTT

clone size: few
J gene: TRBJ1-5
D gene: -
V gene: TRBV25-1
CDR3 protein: CASSPPLSGPQHF
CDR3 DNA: TGTGCCAGCAGTCCACCCCTCTCAGGGCCCCAGCATTTT

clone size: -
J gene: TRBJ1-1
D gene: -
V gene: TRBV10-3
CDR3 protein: CAISESSRYTEAFF
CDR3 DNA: TGTGCCATCAGTGAGTCGAGCAGATACACTGAAGCTTTCTTT

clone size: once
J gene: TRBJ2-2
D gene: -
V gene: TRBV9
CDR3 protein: CASSVEARPIELFF
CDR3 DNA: TGTGCCAGCAGCGTAGAAGCGAGGCCCATCGAGCTGTTTTTT

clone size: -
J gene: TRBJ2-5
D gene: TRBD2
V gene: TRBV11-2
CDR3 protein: CASSLRAGGGETQYF
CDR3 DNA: TGTGCCAGCAGCTTACGAGCGGGGGGCGGAGAGACCCAGTACTTC

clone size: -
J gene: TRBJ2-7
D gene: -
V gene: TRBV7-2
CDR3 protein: CASSLEGEWYTYEQYF
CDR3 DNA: TGTGCCAGCAGCTTAGAGGGGGAGTGGTATACCTACGAGCAGTACTTC

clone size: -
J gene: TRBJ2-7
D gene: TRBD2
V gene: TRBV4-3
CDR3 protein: CASSAGLAGEVAYEQYF
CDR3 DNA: TGCGCCAGCAGTGCCGGACTAGCGGGGGAGGTGGCCTACGAGCAGTACTTC

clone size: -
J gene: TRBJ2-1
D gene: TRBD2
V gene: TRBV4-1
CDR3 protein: CASSPLSGRANEQFF
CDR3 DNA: TGCGCCAGCAGCCCTCTTAGCGGGAGGGCCAATGAGCAGTTCTTC

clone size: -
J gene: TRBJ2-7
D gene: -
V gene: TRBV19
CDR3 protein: CASSPSGAYEQYF
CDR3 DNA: TGTGCCAGTAGCCCAAGCGGAGCCTACGAGCAGTACTTC

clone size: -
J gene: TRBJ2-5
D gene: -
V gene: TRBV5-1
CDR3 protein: CASSPWDGTQYF
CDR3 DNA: TGCGCCAGCAGCCCCTGGGATGGGACCCAGTACTTC

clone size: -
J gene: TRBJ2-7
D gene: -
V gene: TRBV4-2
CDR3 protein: CASSQEPVTYEQYF
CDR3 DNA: TGTGCCAGCAGCCAAGAACCTGTGACCTACGAGCAGTACTTC

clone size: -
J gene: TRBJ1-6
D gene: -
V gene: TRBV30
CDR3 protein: CAWSGTSYNSPLHF
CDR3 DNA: TGTGCCTGGAGTGGGACCTCCTATAATTCACCCCTCCACTTT

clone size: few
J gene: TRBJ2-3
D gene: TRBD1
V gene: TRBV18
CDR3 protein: CASSLRQGITDTQYF
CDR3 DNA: TGTGCCAGCTCACTCCGACAGGGGATCACAGATACGCAGTATTTT

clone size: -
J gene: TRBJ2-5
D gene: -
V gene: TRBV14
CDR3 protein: CASSQENRQETQYF
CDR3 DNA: TGTGCCAGCAGCCAAGAAAACCGGCAAGAGACCCAGTACTTC

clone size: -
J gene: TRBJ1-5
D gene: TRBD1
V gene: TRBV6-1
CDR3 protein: CASSESPGGPNQPQHF
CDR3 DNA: TGTGCCAGCAGTGAATCCCCAGGGGGCCCCAATCAGCCCCAGCATTTT

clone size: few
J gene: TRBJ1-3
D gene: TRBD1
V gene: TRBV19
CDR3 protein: CASMGQGSGNTIYF
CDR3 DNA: TGTGCCAGTATGGGACAGGGGAGTGGAAACACCATATATTTT

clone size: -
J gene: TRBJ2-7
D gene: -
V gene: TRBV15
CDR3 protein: CATSRDLALSYEQYF
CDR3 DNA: TGTGCCACCAGCAGAGATCTAGCACTCTCCTACGAGCAGTACTTC

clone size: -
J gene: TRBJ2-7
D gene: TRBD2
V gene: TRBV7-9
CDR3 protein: CASSLDAGLKEQYF
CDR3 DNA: TGTGCCAGCAGCTTAGATGCGGGACTAAAGGAGCAGTACTTC

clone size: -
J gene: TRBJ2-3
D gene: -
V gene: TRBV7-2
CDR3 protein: CASSLVTGGDTQYF
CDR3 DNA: TGTGCCAGCAGCTTAGTGACTGGCGGAGATACGCAGTATTTT

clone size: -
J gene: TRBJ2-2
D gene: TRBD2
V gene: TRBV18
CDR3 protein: CASSPRLAGGLNTGELFF
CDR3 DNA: TGTGCCAGCTCACCACGACTAGCGGGAGGACTAAACACCGGGGAGCTGTTTTTT

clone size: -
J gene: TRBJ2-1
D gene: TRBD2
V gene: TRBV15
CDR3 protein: CATSREGLAAYNEQFF
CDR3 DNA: TGTGCCACCAGCAGAGAGGGACTAGCGGCCTACAATGAGCAGTTCTTC

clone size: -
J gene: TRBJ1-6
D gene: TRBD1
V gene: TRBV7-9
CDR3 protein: CASSLGTGGSPLHF
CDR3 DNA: TGTGCCAGCAGCTTAGGGACAGGGGGTTCACCCCTCCACTTT

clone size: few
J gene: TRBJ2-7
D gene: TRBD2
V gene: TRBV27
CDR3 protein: CASRGRASYEQYF
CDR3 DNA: TGTGCCAGCAGAGGGAGGGCCTCCTACGAGCAGTACTTC

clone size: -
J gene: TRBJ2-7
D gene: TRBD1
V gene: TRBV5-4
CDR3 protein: CASSLWDRGHEQYF
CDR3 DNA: TGTGCCAGCAGCTTGTGGGACAGGGGACACGAGCAGTACTTC

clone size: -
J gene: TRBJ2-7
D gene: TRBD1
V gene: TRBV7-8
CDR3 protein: CASSLKIPGGDSYEQYF
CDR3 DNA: TGTGCCAGCAGCTTAAAGATTCCAGGGGGCGACTCCTACGAGCAGTACTTC

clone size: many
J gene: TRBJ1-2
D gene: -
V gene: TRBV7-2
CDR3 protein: CASRQAANYGYTF
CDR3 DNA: TGTGCCAGCAGGCAGGCAGCTAACTATGGCTACACCTTC

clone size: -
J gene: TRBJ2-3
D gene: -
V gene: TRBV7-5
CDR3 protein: CVRSLDTREGPDTQYF
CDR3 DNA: TGTGTCAGAAGCTTAGACACGCGGGAGGGCCCAGATACGCAGTATTTT

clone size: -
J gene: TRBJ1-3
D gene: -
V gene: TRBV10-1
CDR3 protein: CASSESPQGKTGTGNTIYF
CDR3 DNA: TGCGCCAGCAGTGAGTCGCCCCAGGGGAAAACAGGGACTGGAAACACCATATATTTT

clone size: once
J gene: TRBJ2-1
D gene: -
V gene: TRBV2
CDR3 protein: CASSEINNSYNEQFF
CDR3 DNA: TGTGCCAGCAGTGAAATAAACAACTCCTACAATGAGCAGTTCTTC

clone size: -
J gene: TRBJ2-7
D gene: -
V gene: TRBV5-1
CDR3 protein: CASRSGWYKGDEQYF
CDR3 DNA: TGCGCCAGCCGCTCTGGTTGGTACAAGGGTGACGAGCAGTACTTC

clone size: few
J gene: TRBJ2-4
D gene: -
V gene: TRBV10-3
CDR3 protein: CAISGTAKNIQYF
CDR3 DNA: TGTGCCATCAGTGGGACAGCCAAAAACATTCAGTACTTC

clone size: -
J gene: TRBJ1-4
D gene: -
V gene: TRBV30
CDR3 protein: CAWSGGPGAFEKLFF
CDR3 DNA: TGTGCCTGGAGTGGCGGCCCGGGGGCTTTCGAAAAACTGTTTTTT

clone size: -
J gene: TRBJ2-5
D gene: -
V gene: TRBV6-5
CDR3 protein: CASSPHPGETQYF
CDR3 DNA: TGTGCCAGCAGTCCTCACCCAGGGGAGACCCAGTACTTC